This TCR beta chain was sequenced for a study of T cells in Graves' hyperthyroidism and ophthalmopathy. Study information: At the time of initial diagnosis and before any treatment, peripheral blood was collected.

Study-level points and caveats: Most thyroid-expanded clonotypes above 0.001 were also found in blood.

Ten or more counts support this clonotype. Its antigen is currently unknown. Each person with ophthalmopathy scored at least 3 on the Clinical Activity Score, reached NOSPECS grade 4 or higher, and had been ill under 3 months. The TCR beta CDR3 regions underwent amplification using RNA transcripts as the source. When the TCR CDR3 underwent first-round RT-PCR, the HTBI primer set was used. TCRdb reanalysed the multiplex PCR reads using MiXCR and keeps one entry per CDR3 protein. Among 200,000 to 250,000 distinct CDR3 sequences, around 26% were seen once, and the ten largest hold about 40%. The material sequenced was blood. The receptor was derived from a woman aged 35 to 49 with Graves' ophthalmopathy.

CDR3 DNA: TGTGCCAGCAGTTTATCCAGGACGGGGGGCGGAGAGACCCAGTACTTC. Its translation is CASSLSRTGGGETQYF. The chain uses TRBV28 and TRBJ2-5, with D possibly matching TRBD2 (7 bases). Between the trimmed V and J ends, which lost 1 base and 4 bases, there was a span of 16 bases. Per the germline V gene, CDR1 is MDHEN and CDR2 is SYDVKM. CDR3 length: 16 residues.